This TCR beta chain was identified in a study of blood T cell repertoires in COVID-19. Looking at the study overall: The analysed material was cDNA or gDNA that came from T cells, B-cell-depleted T cells, or PBMCs.

In the authors' methods: Scientists estimated how many nucleated cells there were by amplifying reference gene primers. Produced via immunoSEQ multiplex PCR; TCRdb's table is partial and in-frame only. The V and J calls and the clone size are those of that table, but D and trimming were determined from the DNA. The sample lists some 400,000 clones; 90% were seen once. Per germline, CDR1 MGHRA and CDR2 YSYEKL. CDR3 length equals 15 residues. V was cut by 3 bases and J by 4 bases, with 15 bases left in between. The chain has TRBV4-1 and TRBJ1-2, with a weak D call TRBD1 (5 bases). The clonotype originates from a man younger than 35 with active or convalescent COVID-19. Sample: peripheral blood. The CDR3 protein is CASSHGTEGFYGYTF. The CDR3 DNA is TGCGCCAGCAGCCACGGGACGGAGGGATTCTATGGCTACACCTTC.